These 21 T cell receptor beta chains share one sample of origin, sequenced in a study of shared clonotypes between healthy human individuals. Generated by immunoSEQ multiplex PCR, the TCRdb table keeps only in-frame clones and is missing some. The table includes about 120,000 clones, 68% detected once. Specimen: memory CD8+ T cells sorted from blood. The subset is: CD45RO+ cells pooled with CCR7-negative TemRA cells. Source of these receptors: a woman aged 25 to 39 in good health.

This clone was picked up one time. This chain links TRBV5-6 with TRBJ1-2, with D unclear. V lost 0 bases and J lost 7, with 13 bases in between. The CDR3 is made up of 14 amino acids. CDR1 and CDR2 from the germline V gene are SGHDT and YYEEEE. CDR3 residues: CASSLAVAGRGYTF. In DNA form, the CDR3 reads TGTGCCAGCAGCTTGGCCGTGGCGGGCCGTGGCTACACCTTC. The full variable domain, in which reference TRBV5-6 and TRBJ1-2 provide the parts outside the CDR3, is DAGVTQSPTHLIKTRGQQVTLRCSPKSGHDTVSWYQQALGQGPQFIFQYYEEEERQRGNFPDRFSGHQFPNYSSELNVNALLLGDSALYLCASSLAVAGRGYTFGSGTRLTVV.

At least ten counts were recorded for this clone. This rearrangement joins TRBV5-1 to TRBJ2-2; 16 nucleotides line up with TRBD2. CDR1 is SGHRS and CDR2 is YFSETQ in the germline V gene. Trimming cost V 4 bases and J 5 bases; bases outside gene matches: 5. CDR3 length equals 17 residues. The CDR3 bases are TGCGCCAGCAGCCCCGGGACTAGCGGGAGGGATACCGGGGAGCTGTTTTTT. Translation gives CASSPGTSGRDTGELFF.

The rearrangement uses TRBV10-3 and TRBJ1-1; 10 bases fit TRBD1. From germline, CDR1 is ENHRY and CDR2 SYGVKD. Losses at the gene ends were 6 bases for V and 5 bases for J; bases not matched to a gene: 6. The CDR3 loop spans 14 amino acids. The CDR3 here is CAISPGQGMTEAFF. The CDR3 DNA reads as TGTGCCATCAGCCCGGGACAGGGGATGACTGAAGCTTTCTTT.

V and J are TRBV4-1 and TRBJ2-1, with TRBD2 matching over 7 bases. Trimming removed 6 bases from V and 5 bases from J; junction bases left unmatched: 13. CDR1 and CDR2 from the germline V gene are MGHRA and YSYEKL. CDR3 size: 16 residues. CDR3 nucleotides: TGCGCCAGCAGTCAGTATGGAGCGGGACGGAACAATGAGCAGTTCTTC. This encodes CASSQYGAGRNNEQFF.

The rearrangement links TRBV5-1 to TRBJ1-1; D unresolved. Trimming took off 0 bases at V and 1 base at J, with 10 bases between the two ends. There are 15 residues in the CDR3. CDR1 and CDR2 from the germline V gene are SGHRS and YFSETQ. CDR3 sequence (DNA): TGCGCCAGCAGCTTGGGTTTCGTGAGGAACACTGAAGCTTTCTTT. Protein product: CASSLGFVRNTEAFF.

This chain joins TRBV6-1 and TRBJ1-2; D not resolved. This CDR3 comprises 12 residues. Trimming shortened V by 11 bases and J by 1 base, and 11 bases separated the two germline ends. CDR1 and CDR2 (germline): MNHNS, SASEGT. The CDR3 here is CAGRNYNYGYTF. In nucleotides, the CDR3 is TGTGCCGGGCGGAACTATAACTATGGCTACACCTTC.

The V and J genes are TRBV7-2 and TRBJ1-1, with 7 positions matching TRBD1. There are 15 residues in the CDR3. Germline CDR1 and CDR2: SGHTA and FQGNSA. With 1 base clipped from V and 2 bases from J, the junction kept 4 bases outside the gene matches. The CDR3 sequence is CASSLGRQGNTEAFF. CDR3 DNA: TGTGCCAGCAGCTTAGGGAGACAGGGAAACACTGAAGCTTTCTTT.

This chain connects TRBV7-9 to TRBJ1-1; D is possibly TRBD1 (6 bases). Germline V gives CDR1 SEHNR, CDR2 FQNEAQ (reference sequence). The V end was cut by 2 bases, the J end by 1 base, with 14 bases between. The CDR3 runs to 16 residues. Here the CDR3 DNA reads TGTGCCAGCAGCTTACTCGTAAGAGGGGGGAACACTGAAGCTTTCTTT. This encodes CASSLLVRGGNTEAFF.

The chain combines TRBV28 with TRBJ1-1; D possibly corresponds to TRBD1 (6 bases). The CDR3 extends over 13 amino acids. From germline, CDR1 is MDHEN and CDR2 SYDVKM. Trimming pared 6 bases from V and 3 bases from J, leaving 11 bases between. CDR3 region: CASSEGGYTEAFF. CDR3 coding DNA: TGTGCCAGCAGCGAAGGGGGTTACACTGAAGCTTTCTTT.

In its sample, this clone was seen many times. V usage is TRBV6-1 and J usage is TRBJ2-2, with 8 positions matching TRBD2. The germline gives CDR1 MNHNS, CDR2 SASEGT. With 7 bases clipped from V and 3 bases from J, the junction kept 1 base outside the gene matches. The CDR3 runs to 13 residues. CDR3 nucleotide sequence: TGTGCCAGCAACGGGAGGGACACCGGGGAGCTGTTTTTT. Translation: CASNGRDTGELFF.

V and J are TRBV19 and TRBJ2-5; D possibly corresponds to TRBD2 (6 bases). The germline gives CDR1 LNHDA, CDR2 SQIVND (reference sequence). The V end lost 8 bases, the J end lost 1 base, and 14 bases lay between the germline ends. This CDR3 comprises 14 residues. CDR3 region: CASSQLAAQETQYF. The CDR3 DNA follows: TGTGCCAGTTCCCAACTAGCTGCCCAAGAGACCCAGTACTTC.

This clone is a singleton in its sample. The gene calls are TRBV7-9 and TRBJ1-2; D may be TRBD1 (5 bases). The CDR3 spans 17 residues. Germline CDR1 SEHNR, CDR2 FQNEAQ (reference sequence). Trimming shortened V by 5 bases and J by 0 bases, and 19 bases separated the two germline ends. CDR3 sequence: CASSLIGGDLSNYGYTF. The CDR3 nucleotides read TGTGCCAGCAGCCTGATCGGAGGGGACCTCTCTAACTATGGCTACACCTTC.

The chain links TRBV28 to TRBJ2-3; weak D call: TRBD2 (6 bases). The CDR3 contains 13 residues. The germline gives CDR1 MDHEN, CDR2 SYDVKM. Trimming removed 5 bases at V and 9 bases at J, with 15 bases between. CDR3 loop: CASSRSGDFTQYF. The CDR3 nucleotides are TGTGCCAGCAGTAGGTCGGGGGACTTCACGCAGTATTTT.

Many counts were recorded for this clone. The CDR3 nucleotides read TGTGCCAGCAGCTTTGAAGTCACCACTGAAGCTTTCTTT. This sequence encodes CASSFEVTTEAFF. The rearrangement joins TRBV7-9 to TRBJ1-1; D ambiguous. The V gene's germline CDR1 is SEHNR and CDR2 FQNEAQ (reference sequence). Deletions cut 3 bases from V and 4 bases from J, with 9 bases between. The CDR3 loop spans 13 amino acids.

The chain uses TRBV4-1 and TRBJ1-3; D is undetermined. V lost 0 bases to trimming and J lost 1 base, with 10 bases between them. CDR1 MGHRA and CDR2 YSYEKL come from the germline V gene. This CDR3 is built from 16 residues. The CDR3 loop reads CASSQEGRYSGNTIYF. As DNA, the CDR3 is TGCGCCAGCAGCCAAGAGGGGAGATATTCTGGAAACACCATATATTTT.

This CDR3 reads CATSRDPGTGGQPQHF. In DNA form, the CDR3 reads TGTGCCACCAGCAGAGATCCGGGGACAGGGGGTCAGCCCCAGCATTTT. This sequence joins TRBV15 and TRBJ1-5; TRBD1 matches at 11 bases. From germline, CDR1 is LNHNV and CDR2 YYDKDF (reference sequence). The CDR3 contains 16 residues. The J segment lost 6 bases and the V segment lost 0 bases, leaving 4 bases of the junction unmatched.

The V and J genes are TRBV4-2 and TRBJ2-5; D could derive from TRBD1 or TRBD2 (5 bases each). There are 15 residues in the CDR3. Germline values: CDR1 LGHNA, CDR2 YNFKEQ. V was pared by 5 bases and J by 5 bases, with 18 bases between. The CDR3 DNA follows: TGTGCCAGCAGCTTGGGGGACGGCCATACGGAGACCCAGTACTTC. Protein: CASSLGDGHTETQYF.

The chain links TRBV2 to TRBJ2-2, with D possibly matching TRBD1 (5 bases). The CDR3 is 14 residues long. Germline values: CDR1 SNHLY, CDR2 FYNNEI. V lost 7 bases and J 0 bases, leaving 9 bases between the germline ends. The CDR3, as DNA: TGTGCCAGCACCCGGACAACGAACACCGGGGAGCTGTTTTTT. Translation gives CASTRTTNTGELFF.

This clone has a count of ten or more. The rearrangement uses TRBV15 and TRBJ2-1, with D perhaps being TRBD1 or TRBD2 (5 bases each). Germline loops: CDR1 LNHNV, CDR2 YYDKDF (reference sequence). The CDR3 contains 15 residues. V was clipped by 2 bases and J by 4 bases, with 12 bases between them. CDR3 coding DNA: TGTGCCACCAGCAGAACCCAGGGAGAATACAATGAGCAGTTCTTC. Translation: CATSRTQGEYNEQFF.

The chain's CDR3 is CAWSSLSLAADEQFF. Written as DNA, the CDR3 is TGTGCCTGGAGTAGCCTATCGCTAGCGGCCGATGAGCAGTTCTTC. V gene TRBV30 combines with J gene TRBJ2-1; 7 positions agree with TRBD2. This CDR3 is built from 15 residues. V gave up 2 bases and J gave up 8 bases; unmatched junction bases: 12. Germline CDR1 GTSNPN, CDR2 SVGIG (reference sequence).

This chain uses TRBV5-6 with TRBJ2-5; D gene ambiguous. Germline V CDR1 and CDR2: SGHDT, YYEEEE. The CDR3 covers 13 residues. V lost 2 bases and J 5 bases, leaving 10 bases between the germline ends. For the CDR3, the DNA is TGTGCCAGCAGCTTAAACCTGGGGGAGACCCAGTACTTC. It is translated as CASSLNLGETQYF.